This T cell receptor beta chain was identified in a study of blood T cell repertoires in COVID-19. Study-wide context: T cells, B-cell-depleted T cells, or PBMCs provided the cDNA or gDNA that served as material.

The CDR3 has 15 residues. In germline, CDR1 is MNHNS, CDR2 SASEGT. V gave up 3 bases and J gave up 6 bases, with 15 bases separating them. Method: immunoSEQ multiplex PCR; TCRdb's copy keeps in-frame clones and lacks some. The sample lists under 350,000 clones, around 92% occurring once. V gene TRBV6-1 combines with J gene TRBJ1-5; TRBD1 is a possible D gene (5 bases). The sequence derives from a woman younger than 45 with COVID-19, enrolled during active disease. Material for sequencing was peripheral blood. The CDR3: CASSDYQGSRQPQHF. DNA for the CDR3: TGTGCCAGCAGTGATTACCAGGGTTCTCGTCAGCCCCAGCATTTT.